The T cell receptor (beta chain) under discussion was sequenced for a study of cytomegalovirus exposure and HLA in healthy donors. Overall study: Out of 150 million to 200 million T cells, an earlier analysis found more than 95 million unique TCR beta sequences in total.

The germline CDR1 and CDR2 sequences are LGHNA and YNFKEQ. The CDR3 is made up of 17 amino acids. Trimming shortened V by 3 bases and J by 0 bases, and 16 bases separated the two germline ends. Study-wide results and caveats: There were some V segments, including TRBV6-2 and TRBV6-3, excluded as indistinguishable.

With regard to this clone: Its target is not known.

PCR was performed using 60 Vbeta and 13 Jbeta primers. Sequenced by immunoSEQ multiplex PCR; TCRdb stores in-frame clones only, minus some. The sample includes under 250,000 clones. Sequenced sample: PBMCs. This receptor was obtained from a girl aged 2 to 9 in good health and CMV-seropositive. V and J are TRBV4-2 and TRBJ2-3, with D perhaps TRBD1 (6 bases). CDR3 in amino acids: CASSQVWGHSSTDTQYF. In nucleotides, the CDR3 is TGTGCCAGCAGCCAGGTCTGGGGACACTCTAGCACAGATACGCAGTATTTT.